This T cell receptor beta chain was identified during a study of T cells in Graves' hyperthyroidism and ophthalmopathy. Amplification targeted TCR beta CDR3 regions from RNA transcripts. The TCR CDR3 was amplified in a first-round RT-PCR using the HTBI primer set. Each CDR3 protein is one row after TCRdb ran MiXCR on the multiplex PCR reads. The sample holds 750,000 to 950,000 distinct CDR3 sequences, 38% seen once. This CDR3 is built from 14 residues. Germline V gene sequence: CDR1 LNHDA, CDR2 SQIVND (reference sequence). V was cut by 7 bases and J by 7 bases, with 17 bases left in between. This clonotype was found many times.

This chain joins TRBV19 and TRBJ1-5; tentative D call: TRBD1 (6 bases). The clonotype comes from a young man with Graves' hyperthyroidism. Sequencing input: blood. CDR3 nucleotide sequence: TGTGCCAGTACGTACATGACAGGTTCACAGCCCCAGCATTTT. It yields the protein CASTYMTGSQPQHF.